This is a list of T cell receptor beta chains from one sample in a study of blood T cell repertoires in COVID-19. The assay was immunoSEQ multiplex PCR, and TCRdb's table has in-frame clones only and misses some. Of fewer than 40,000 clones in the sample, nearly 90% are singletons; the top ten hold about 1.6%. Sequenced sample: peripheral blood. All receptors derive from a man between 60 and 75 years old with active COVID-19. CDR3s include the opening cysteine and the closing phenylalanine or tryptophan. The order of the fields is J gene, clone size, V gene, CDR3 protein. For some rows the clone size is stated as once, few or many, or as a class when expanded; others skip it.

>TRBJ2-5|-|TRBV24-1
CATSDSTTRETQYF
>TRBJ2-7|-|TRBV24-1
CATSDIVASGMGHEQYF
>TRBJ2-1|-|TRBV7-7
CASSLELAGEQFF
>TRBJ2-7|once|TRBV18
CASSPGNYEQYF
>TRBJ1-6|-|TRBV25-1
CASSTWDRDNSPLHF
>TRBJ2-5|-|TRBV19
CASSHQGETQYF
>TRBJ2-3|-|TRBV11-2
CASSPRGRGGPDTQYF
>TRBJ2-2|-|TRBV7-3
CASSLSVGPGELFF
>TRBJ1-1|-|TRBV11-2
CASKWAGGNTEAFF
>TRBJ2-1|once|TRBV7-9
CASSLGSGTTYNEQFF
>TRBJ1-5|-|TRBV3-1/TRBV3-2
CASSVGTNQPQHF
>TRBJ1-3|-|TRBV6-5
CASMRTGSLEETIYF
>TRBJ2-6|-|TRBV2
CASTQGGAGANVLTF
>TRBJ2-3|-|TRBV11-2
CASSLDLANTDTQYF
>TRBJ2-7|-|TRBV6-5
CASSLQLSSYEQYF
>TRBJ2-5|-|TRBV29-1
CSVEDQASGGPTQYF
>TRBJ1-2|-|TRBV29-1
CSVGVTGPNYGYTF
>TRBJ2-1|-|TRBV5-1
CASSFGQGANEQFF
>TRBJ2-2|once|TRBV2
CASSEIEGGTGELFF
>TRBJ2-3|-|TRBV9
CASQQGVTDTQYF
>TRBJ2-1|-|TRBV10-3
CAIRAPLAGGAGNEQFF
>TRBJ1-2|few|TRBV6-5
CASRDDRGHGYTF
>TRBJ2-3|-|TRBV19
CASSTSRGADPTDTQYF
>TRBJ2-7|once|TRBV19
CASSDGSYEQYF
>TRBJ1-2|-|TRBV6-5
CASRSTETYGYTF
>TRBJ1-2|-|TRBV6-1
CASSEADSRYGYTF
>TRBJ2-1|-|TRBV24-1
CATSDDDRGAYNEQFF
>TRBJ1-2|-|TRBV19
CASSWGQGWNYGYTF
>TRBJ1-5|once|TRBV7-9
CASRSGDQPQHF
>TRBJ2-3|-|TRBV11-1
CASSLFKRGAQDTQYF
>TRBJ2-3|-|TRBV7-2
CASRRTRADTQYF
>TRBJ1-5|-|TRBV28
CASTASGGNQPQHF
>TRBJ1-2|-|TRBV11-1
CASSPTGERGYTF
>TRBJ2-1|-|TRBV9
CASSGAGGTYNEQFF
>TRBJ2-1|-|TRBV25-1
CARGGAGPGPNEQFF
>TRBJ1-4|-|TRBV5-1
CASSLEGRQGEKLFF
>TRBJ1-5|-|TRBV10-3
CAISESIFGANQPQHF
>TRBJ1-6|-|TRBV3-1/TRBV3-2
CASRDSPNIYNSPLHF
>TRBJ2-3|-|TRBV11-2
CASSPRVAGSTDTQYF
>TRBJ2-5|-|TRBV29-1
CSAQGSHTQETQYF
>TRBJ1-2|-|TRBV13
CASSRTGGRGYTF
>TRBJ2-3|-|TRBV11-3
CASSKQGTLGTDTQYF
>TRBJ1-2|-|TRBV28
CASSLFAFRGDRGGYTF
>TRBJ2-2|few|TRBV5-1
CASTSGWQNTGELFF
>TRBJ2-7|-|TRBV7-9
CASSLDRGGQYSYEQYF
>TRBJ1-5|-|TRBV24-1
CATSASGGAGQPQHF
>TRBJ1-5|-|TRBV6-5
CASTTGSVGQPQHF
>TRBJ1-2|-|TRBV6-5
CASIYRGGGNYGYTF
>TRBJ1-1|-|TRBV28
CASSWPDLNTEAFF
>TRBJ2-3|-|TRBV7-8
CASSRRTSGGPSTDTQYF
>TRBJ2-3|-|TRBV6-5
CASSFPGLGVDTQYF
>TRBJ2-3|-|TRBV27
CASSFGGGPTDTQYF
>TRBJ2-3|once|TRBV7-2
CASRLEADTQYF
>TRBJ2-5|-|TRBV27
CASSHRGAAGETQYF
>TRBJ1-2|-|TRBV27
CASIVVEYGYTF
>TRBJ2-1|-|TRBV3-1/TRBV3-2
CASSQDRKASSYNEQFF
>TRBJ2-7|-|TRBV6-2/TRBV6-3
CASSLKGLAGHYEQYF
>TRBJ2-3|-|TRBV5-1
CASSLAGTNRFADTQYF
>TRBJ1-5|medium-sized|TRBV5-3
CARSLGPACNQPQHF